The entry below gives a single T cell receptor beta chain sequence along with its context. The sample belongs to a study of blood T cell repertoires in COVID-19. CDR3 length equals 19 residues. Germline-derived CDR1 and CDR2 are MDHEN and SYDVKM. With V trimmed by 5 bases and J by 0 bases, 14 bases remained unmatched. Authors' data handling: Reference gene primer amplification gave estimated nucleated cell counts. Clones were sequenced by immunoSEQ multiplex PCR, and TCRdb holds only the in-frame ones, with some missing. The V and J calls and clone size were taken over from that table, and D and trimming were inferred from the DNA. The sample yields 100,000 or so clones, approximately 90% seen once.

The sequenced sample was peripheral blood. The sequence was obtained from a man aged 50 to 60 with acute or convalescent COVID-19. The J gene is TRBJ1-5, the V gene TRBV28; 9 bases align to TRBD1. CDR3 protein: CASSPPGGQGSYSNQPQHF. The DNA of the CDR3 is TGTGCCAGCAGTCCCCCAGGGGGACAGGGATCCTATAGCAATCAGCCCCAGCATTTT.